This T cell receptor (beta chain) was sequenced for a study of blood T cells in healthy people across ages. Background on the study: About one barcoded TCR beta cDNA was captured per two T cells. Findings and caveats of the study: Older age coincided with a roughly linear decline in TCR beta diversity per million T cells.

A J-beta primer mix and a sample-barcoded 5' primer were used in a second PCR of roughly 6 to 12 cycles. One entry per CDR3 protein results from TCRdb running MiXCR on the 5' RACE reads. The table lists roughly 1.4 million distinct CDR3 sequences, around 55% of them singletons. CDR1 is SGDLS, CDR2 YYNGEE, per germline. The CDR3 extends over 14 amino acids. This clonotype was seen only once. Antigen: not known. The receptor's source is a man younger than 35 in good health. Sequenced: blood. This rearrangement joins TRBV9 to TRBJ2-5, with 8 bases that match TRBD2. The closer fit of TRBJ2-7 to the DNA end suggests the J call may be wrong. The CDR3 DNA reads as TGTGCCAGCAGCGTAGCCCCACGGGGGGGCGAGCAGTACTTC. Protein product: CASSVAPRGGEQYF.